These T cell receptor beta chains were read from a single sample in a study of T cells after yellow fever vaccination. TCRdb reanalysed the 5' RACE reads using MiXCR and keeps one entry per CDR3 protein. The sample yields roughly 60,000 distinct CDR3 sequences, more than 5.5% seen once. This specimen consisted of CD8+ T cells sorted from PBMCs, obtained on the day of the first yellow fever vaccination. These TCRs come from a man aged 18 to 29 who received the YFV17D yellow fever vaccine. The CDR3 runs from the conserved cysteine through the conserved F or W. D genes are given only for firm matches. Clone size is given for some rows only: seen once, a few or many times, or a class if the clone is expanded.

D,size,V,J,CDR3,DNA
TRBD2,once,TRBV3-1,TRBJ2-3,CACSKGLAGVTSTDTQYF,TGTGCCTGCAGCAAAGGACTAGCGGGGGTTACTAGCACAGATACGCAGTATTTT
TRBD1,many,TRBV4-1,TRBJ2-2,CASSQVDRGLWGGELFF,TGCGCCAGCAGCCAAGTTGACAGGGGGCTTTGGGGCGGGGAGCTGTTTTTT
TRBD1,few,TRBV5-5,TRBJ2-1,CASSSRGNEQFF,TGTGCCAGCAGCTCCAGGGGGAATGAGCAGTTCTTC
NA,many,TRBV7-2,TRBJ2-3,CASSLVGEGTDTQYF,TGTGCCAGCAGCTTAGTGGGAGAAGGGACAGATACGCAGTATTTT
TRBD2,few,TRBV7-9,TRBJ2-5,CASSRGTSGVKRETQYF,TGTGCCAGCAGCCGCGGGACTAGCGGGGTCAAGCGGGAGACCCAGTACTTC
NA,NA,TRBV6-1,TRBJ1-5,CASSTGGYSNQPQHF,TGTGCCAGCAGTACCGGGGGCTATAGCAATCAGCCCCAGCATTTT
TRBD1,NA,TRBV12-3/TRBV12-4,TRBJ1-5,CASTYRGSSNQPQHF,TGTGCCAGCACCTACAGGGGTAGTAGCAATCAGCCCCAGCATTTT
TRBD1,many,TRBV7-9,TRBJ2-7,CASSRPGTGDGSYEQYF,TGTGCCAGCAGCCGTCCCGGGACAGGGGACGGCTCCTACGAGCAGTACTTC
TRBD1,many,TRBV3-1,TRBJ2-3,CASSQDGTGIDTQYF,TGTGCCAGCAGCCAAGACGGGACAGGAATAGATACGCAGTATTTT
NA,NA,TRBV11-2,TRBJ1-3,CASRTWGVPGSGNTIYF,TGTGCCAGCAGAACTTGGGGAGTCCCCGGCTCTGGAAACACCATATATTTT
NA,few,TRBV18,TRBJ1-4,CASSREKTNEKLFF,TGTGCCAGCTCAAGGGAGAAGACTAATGAAAAACTGTTTTTT
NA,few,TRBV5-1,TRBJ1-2,CASSLTTANYGYTF,TGCGCCAGCAGCTTAACGACAGCTAACTATGGCTACACCTTC
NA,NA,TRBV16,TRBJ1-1,CASSQFSGRPNTEAFF,TGTGCCAGCAGCCAATTTTCAGGGCGGCCGAACACTGAAGCTTTCTTT
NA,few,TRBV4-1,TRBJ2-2,CASSQETPATNTGELFF,TGCGCCAGCAGCCAAGAGACTCCAGCTACGAACACCGGGGAGCTGTTTTTT
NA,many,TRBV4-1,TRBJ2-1,CASSQGLAINEQFF,TGCGCCAGCAGCCAAGGCCTAGCTATCAATGAGCAGTTCTTC
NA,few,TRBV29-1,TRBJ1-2,CSAAQRINYGYTF,TGCAGCGCTGCACAGAGAATAAACTATGGCTACACCTTC
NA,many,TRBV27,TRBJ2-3,CASSHILSTDTQYF,TGTGCCAGCAGCCACATCCTTAGCACAGATACGCAGTATTTT
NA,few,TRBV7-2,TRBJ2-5,CASSRPVLETQYF,TGTGCCAGCAGCAGACCGGTGCTCGAGACCCAGTACTTC
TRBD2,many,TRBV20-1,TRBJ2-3,CSVRTRIEGNTQYF,TGCAGTGTCCGGACTAGAATCGAGGGAAATACGCAGTATTTT
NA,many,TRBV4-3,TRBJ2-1,CASSQGTRRLGSYNEQFF,TGCGCCAGCAGCCAAGGGACCAGGAGACTAGGGTCTTACAATGAGCAGTTCTTC
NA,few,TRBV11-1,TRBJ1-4,CASSSLRTVSHATNEKLFF,TGTGCCAGCAGCTCCCTCCGGACGGTCAGCCACGCAACTAATGAAAAACTGTTTTTT
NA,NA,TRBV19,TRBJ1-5,CASSPWDSNQPQHF,TGTGCCAGTAGTCCTTGGGATAGCAATCAGCCCCAGCATTTT
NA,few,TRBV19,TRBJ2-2,CASTHTGELFF,TGTGCCAGTACCCACACCGGGGAGCTGTTTTTT
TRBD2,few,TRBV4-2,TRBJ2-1,CASSQEVRGSYNEQFF,TGTGCCAGCAGCCAAGAGGTGCGGGGGTCCTACAATGAGCAGTTCTTC
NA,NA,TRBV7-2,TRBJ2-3,CASTLSWGSSTDTQYF,TGTGCCAGCACTCTAAGTTGGGGGTCTAGCACAGATACGCAGTATTTT
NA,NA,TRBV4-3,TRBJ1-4,CASSQDNRGGEKLFF,TGCGCCAGCAGCCAAGATAATAGGGGTGGAGAAAAACTGTTTTTT
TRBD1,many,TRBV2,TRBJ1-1,CASSDDLYTGEPEAFF,TGTGCCAGCAGTGACGATTTATATACAGGGGAACCTGAAGCTTTCTTT
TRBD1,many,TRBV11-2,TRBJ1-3,CASSLQWTGIGNTIYF,TGTGCCAGCAGCTTACAGTGGACAGGGATTGGAAACACCATATATTTT
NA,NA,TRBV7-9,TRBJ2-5,CASTSWEFHETQYF,TGTGCCAGCACCTCGTGGGAGTTCCACGAGACCCAGTACTTC
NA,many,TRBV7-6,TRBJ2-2,CASSPSLTGWELFF,TGTGCCAGCAGCCCGTCTCTCACGGGCTGGGAGCTGTTTTTT
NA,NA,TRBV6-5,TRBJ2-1,CASRNSQAEQFF,TGTGCCAGCAGAAATAGCCAGGCTGAGCAGTTCTTC
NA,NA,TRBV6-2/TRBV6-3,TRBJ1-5,CASSFLGVGSLTQHF,TGTGCCAGCAGTTTCCTAGGGGTCGGCTCATTGACCCAGCATTTT
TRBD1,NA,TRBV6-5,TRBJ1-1,CASRDRGMNTEAFF,TGTGCCAGCAGGGACAGGGGTATGAACACTGAAGCTTTCTTT
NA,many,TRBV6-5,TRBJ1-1,CASRGWGLEAFF,TGTGCCAGCAGGGGCTGGGGGCTTGAAGCTTTCTTT
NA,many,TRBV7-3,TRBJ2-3,CASSRFRVGDTQYF,TGTGCCAGCAGCCGATTCAGGGTTGGAGATACGCAGTATTTT
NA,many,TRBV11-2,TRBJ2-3,CASSLFAGDTQYF,TGTGCCAGCAGCTTATTCGCGGGAGATACGCAGTATTTT
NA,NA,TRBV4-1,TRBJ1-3,CASSQRWISGNTIYF,TGCGCCAGCAGCCAAAGGTGGATCTCTGGAAACACCATATATTTT
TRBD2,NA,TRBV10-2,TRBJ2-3,CASSRWTSGGPGTDTQYF,TGCGCCAGCAGCCGCTGGACTAGCGGGGGTCCAGGCACAGATACGCAGTATTTT
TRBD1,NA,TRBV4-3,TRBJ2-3,CASSQARTGGTDTQYF,TGCGCCAGCAGCCAAGCCCGGACAGGGGGAACAGATACGCAGTATTTT
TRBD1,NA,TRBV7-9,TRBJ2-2,CASSARTGSDTGELFF,TGTGCCAGCAGCGCCAGGACAGGGTCGGACACCGGGGAGCTGTTTTTT